This record concerns one TCR beta chain sequence. Its antigen is not identified. V was clipped by 0 bases and J by 9 bases; unmatched bases: 0. The length of the CDR3 is 11 residues. Per germline, CDR1 SGHDT and CDR2 YYEEEE. This specimen comes from a study of PD-1 blockade in classical Hodgkin lymphoma. Notes on the study in general: Reports indicated that newly diagnosed patients had lower baseline TCR diversity than healthy donors did. Among the patients, those starting nivolumab under 1 year after ASCT were excluded. While CD8+ TCR diversity did not rise significantly by C4D1, CD4+ TCR diversity did. Patients with a complete response exhibited baseline diversity comparable to newly diagnosed patients.

Every patient had relapsed following autologous stem cell transplantation, and cohorts differed in brentuximab vedotin exposure. Using immunoSEQ multiplex PCR, the repertoire was profiled, and TCRdb retains in-frame clones only, with some absent. The data show 30,000 to 45,000 clones, approximately 86% seen once. The chain links TRBV5-6 to TRBJ2-7, with 7 bases matching TRBD1. Sequenced material: peripheral blood mononuclear cells (PBMCs), taken before the second cycle of nivolumab. The receptor comes from a human donor with classical Hodgkin lymphoma. The CDR3 region is CASSLGTGQYF. CDR3 coding DNA: TGTGCCAGCAGCTTGGGGACAGGGCAGTACTTC.